This section outlines one T cell receptor beta chain sequence together with its context. Its target is unknown. The data were taken from a study of a mutant IDH1 vaccine in newly diagnosed glioma. Study details: Vaccines were first given 4-6 weeks after radiotherapy alone, or with temozolomide cycles. Most patients had received both radiotherapy and temozolomide, the prior options being radiotherapy, temozolomide, or both.

Described time point: week 23, last vaccination. A 20-mer mutant IDH1 peptide at 300 ug was injected subcutaneously with topical imiquimod. Donor diagnoses consisted of new WHO grade 3 or 4 IDH1-mutant, ATRX-lost astrocytomas. Sequencing was performed with immunoSEQ multiplex PCR; in TCRdb, only in-frame clones are kept and a portion is missing. Of approximately 67,000 clones listed, over 75% are singletons. The CDR3 covers 14 residues. V was clipped by 1 base and J by 3 bases, with 9 bases between them. Germline loops: CDR1 SGHVS, CDR2 FNYEAQ. V is TRBV7-6 and J is TRBJ1-1; D is unclear. The sequence derives from a man between 18 and 29 years old with glioma. Sequencing used PBMCs, obtained from a glioma patient whose treatment included an IDH1 peptide vaccine. CDR3: CASSLGAGHTEAFF. The DNA of the CDR3 is TGTGCCAGCAGCTTAGGGGCGGGTCACACTGAAGCTTTCTTT.